Listed here are 22 T cell receptor beta chains from one sample, sequenced in a study of Graves' ophthalmopathy and Graves' hyperthyroidism (dated by TCRdb to between 2018 and 2020). Sequenced on an Illumina HiSeq 2000. For repertoire sequencing, TCR beta CDR3 regions were amplified from RNA transcripts. A first-round RT-PCR used HTBI primers with the Qiagen OneStep RT-PCR kit, followed by a second-round multiplex PCR, size selection and purification. The public reads were reanalyzed by TCRdb: fastp trimming at Q25, MiXCR alignment, in-frame beta chains only. CDR3 protein duplicates are merged, each entry listing the most common genes and DNA. Here the sample has approximately 480,000 distinct CDR3 sequences; roughly an eighth occur a single time. The ten largest clones capture more than 8.5% of the sample. The sequencing input was blood. All receptors derive from a woman aged 25-40 years with Graves' ophthalmopathy. Donor details come from another sample of the same person, matched by shared clones.

This clonotype was seen many times. The rearrangement joins TRBV20-1 to TRBJ2-7, with 9 bases matching TRBD2. Trimming at V came to 3 bases and at J to 2 bases, leaving 14 bases not matched to a gene. CDR1 DFQATT and CDR2 SNEGSKA come from the germline V gene (reference sequence). CDR3 length: 17 residues. The CDR3 sequence: CSARAPQAGGRAYEQYF. The CDR3 DNA reads as TGCAGTGCTAGGGCCCCTCAGGCGGGAGGGAGGGCCTACGAGCAGTACTTC.

This clonotype was picked up a small number of times. The gene calls are TRBV18 and TRBJ2-2, with 13 bases that match TRBD2. Germline V gene data show CDR1 as KGHSH and CDR2 as LQKENI. V lost 3 bases to trimming and J lost 0 bases; unmatched junction nucleotides: 1. The length of the CDR3 is 17 residues. The CDR3 loop reads CASSPGLAGTNTGELFF. DNA of the CDR3: TGTGCCAGCTCACCGGGACTAGCGGGAACGAACACCGGGGAGCTGTTTTTT.

This clonotype appeared many times. The chain couples TRBV18 to TRBJ1-1, with TRBD1 matching over 9 bases. The germline V gene has CDR1 KGHSH and CDR2 LQKENI. V was clipped by 6 bases and J by 6 bases; unmatched bases: 8. The CDR3 sequence is 14 residues long. The CDR3 region has the DNA TGTGCCAGCTCGTACGGACAGGGGTCCCCTGAAGCTTTCTTT. It encodes CASSYGQGSPEAFF.

The chain combines TRBV9 with TRBJ2-7, with TRBD1 matching over 7 bases. In germline, CDR1 is SGDLS, CDR2 YYNGEE. With V trimmed by 3 bases and J by 0 bases, 9 bases remained unmatched. The CDR3 has 16 residues. CDR3 region: CASSGGGFLSSYEQYF. The CDR3 region has the DNA TGTGCCAGCAGCGGAGGGGGCTTTTTAAGCTCCTACGAGCAGTACTTC.

This chain links TRBV13 with TRBJ2-2; 9 nucleotides agree with TRBD1. The germline V gene has CDR1 PRHDT and CDR2 FYEKMQ (reference sequence). This CDR3 contains 17 residues. The V and J ends lost 7 bases and 1 base, in that order; junction bases with no gene match: 10. CDR3 protein: CASNHYRGQGNTGELFF. CDR3 coding DNA: TGTGCCAGCAACCATTATCGGGGACAGGGGAACACCGGGGAGCTGTTTTTT.

The chain links TRBV5-6 to TRBJ1-1, with D possibly being TRBD1 (6 bases). The ends were cut back, 4 bases at V and 11 bases at J, with 18 bases in the middle. Germline V gene lookup returns CDR1 SGHDT and CDR2 YYEEEE. The CDR3 is made up of 13 amino acids. CDR3 protein: CASSPGGGLLAFF. DNA for the CDR3: TGTGCCAGCAGCCCTGGTGGGGGGCTTCTGGCTTTCTTT.

This clonotype was counted many times. The chain has TRBV9 and TRBJ2-5; D perhaps matches TRBD2 (5 bases). The V end was cut by 0 bases, the J end by 5 bases, with 8 bases between. Per germline, CDR1 SGDLS and CDR2 YYNGEE. The CDR3 is made up of 13 amino acids. This CDR3 is CASSVGEWETQYF. CDR3 sequence (DNA): TGTGCCAGCAGCGTAGGGGAGTGGGAGACCCAGTACTTC.

V gene TRBV3-1 combines with J gene TRBJ1-3; D unresolved. Germline V gene data show CDR1 as LGHDT and CDR2 as YNNKEL (reference sequence). The CDR3 is 17 amino acids. Trimming removed 1 base at V and 4 bases at J, with 17 bases between. CDR3 residues: CASSQAAVQVRGNTIYF. The CDR3 DNA is TGTGCCAGCAGCCAAGCCGCCGTCCAGGTCCGCGGAAACACCATATATTTT.

This clonotype appeared many times. The chain uses TRBV6-1 and TRBJ1-2, with D perhaps matching TRBD1 (5 bases). V lost 6 bases to trimming and J lost 3 bases, with 11 bases between them. Per germline, CDR1 MNHNS and CDR2 SASEGT. The CDR3 length is 13 residues. The CDR3 coding sequence is TGTGCCAGCAGAAAACAGGACTACTATGGCTACACCTTC. Encoded protein: CASRKQDYYGYTF.

This clonotype has only one observation. The gene calls are TRBV20-1 and TRBJ1-3; D unresolved. Trimming left V 4 bases short and J 2 bases short, with 12 bases between. The CDR3 extends over 14 amino acids. Per germline, CDR1 DFQATT and CDR2 SNEGSKA (reference sequence). DNA of the CDR3: TGCAGTGCTAACAACGGCGCGGCTGGAAACACCATATATTTT. Encoded protein: CSANNGAAGNTIYF.

This chain connects TRBV6-5 to TRBJ2-4; D is uncertain. The germline V and J ends were trimmed by 2 bases and 0 bases, with 14 bases remaining between them. This CDR3 spans 17 amino acids. Germline-derived CDR1 and CDR2 are MNHEY and SVGAGI. CDR3 in DNA: TGTGCCAGCAGTTACCAAAGACTGGGGATAGCCAAAAACATTCAGTACTTC. It is translated as CASSYQRLGIAKNIQYF.

There are many counts of this clonotype. This rearrangement joins TRBV30 to TRBJ1-2; no clear D gene. This CDR3 is built from 14 residues. The V end lost 3 bases, the J end lost 4 bases, and 15 bases lay between the germline ends. Germline V gene lookup returns CDR1 GTSNPN and CDR2 SVGIG (reference sequence). The CDR3, as DNA: TGTGCCTGGAGCCCCGACCCCTCCTTCTATGGCTACACCTTC. Protein: CAWSPDPSFYGYTF.

This clonotype turned up a few times. This chain connects TRBV2 to TRBJ2-7, with D perhaps matching TRBD1 (6 bases). Germline V CDR1 and CDR2: SNHLY, FYNNEI. The V end lost 6 bases, the J end lost 3 bases, and 15 bases lay between the germline ends. CDR3 length equals 14 residues. CDR3 nucleotides: TGTGCCAGCAGAGCAATCAGGGGTTTCTACGAGCAGTACTTC. Translation gives CASRAIRGFYEQYF.

J is TRBJ1-2 and V is TRBV6-1; D remains ambiguous. From germline, CDR1 is MNHNS and CDR2 SASEGT. With 2 bases removed from V and 5 bases from J, the gap between germline ends came to 12 bases. This CDR3 comprises 14 residues. CDR3 nucleotides: TGTGCCAGCAGTGAACAGCCCACTGCTTATGGCTACACCTTC. This encodes CASSEQPTAYGYTF.

The V gene is TRBV12-3 or TRBV12-4, the J gene TRBJ1-2; tentative D call: TRBD1 (5 bases). Trimming removed 3 bases at V and 3 bases at J, with 14 bases between. CDR3 size: 15 residues. The CDR3 DNA reads TGTGCCAGCAGTTTCTGGGCGGGGACCCACTATGGCTACACCTTC. Amino acid sequence: CASSFWAGTHYGYTF.

The sample holds many counts of this clonotype. The genes are TRBV28 and TRBJ1-2, with D perhaps TRBD1 (6 bases). Germline V gives CDR1 MDHEN, CDR2 SYDVKM. Trimming pared 7 bases from V and 5 bases from J, leaving 17 bases between. CDR3 size: 14 residues. The CDR3 sequence: CASTQGRGRYGYTF. Written as DNA, the CDR3 is TGTGCCAGCACCCAGGGGAGGGGACGATATGGCTACACCTTC.

This clonotype has a count of ten or more. The CDR3 sequence is CASSRGGKVYEQYF. The CDR3 DNA follows: TGTGCCAGCAGCCGAGGCGGGAAAGTGTACGAGCAGTACTTC. This chain links TRBV3-1 with TRBJ2-7, with a weak D call TRBD2 (6 bases). Germline CDR1 and CDR2: LGHDT and YNNKEL (reference sequence). The CDR3 consists of 14 residues. V dropped 4 bases and J dropped 4 bases, with 14 bases sitting between them.

This clonotype was observed at least ten times. This chain joins TRBV12-3 or TRBV12-4 and TRBJ2-5, with TRBD2 matching over 9 bases. V gave up 5 bases and J gave up 2 bases; unmatched junction bases: 9. This CDR3 spans 16 amino acids. The CDR3 is CASSKGLAGRQETQYF. The DNA for the CDR3 is TGTGCCAGCAGTAAGGGGCTAGCGGGGCGACAAGAGACCCAGTACTTC.

In nucleotides, the CDR3 is TGTGCCACCAATAACAGGGGGCGTTGGTATGAGCAGTTCTTC. It yields the protein CATNNRGRWYEQFF. The chain carries TRBV27 and TRBJ2-1; 9 bases are shared with TRBD1. V trimming: 10 bases; J trimming: 8 bases; junction bases outside the gene matches: 12. The V gene's germline CDR1 is MNHEY and CDR2 SMNVEV (reference sequence). This CDR3 contains 14 residues.

There are many counts of this clonotype. The rearrangement uses TRBV20-1 and TRBJ2-4, with a weak D call TRBD2 (5 bases). CDR3 size: 15 residues. Germline-derived CDR1 and CDR2 are DFQATT and SNEGSKA (reference sequence). V gave up 4 bases and J gave up 1 base, with 14 bases separating them. CDR3 nucleotide sequence: TGCAGTGCTAACCCAGCGGCCCGCGCCAAAAACATTCAGTACTTC. Translated: CSANPAARAKNIQYF.

This clonotype showed up many times. The V gene is TRBV18, the J gene TRBJ1-1; D not certain. Germline V gene sequence: CDR1 KGHSH, CDR2 LQKENI. Trimming cost V 8 bases and J 2 bases, with 12 bases left between them. This CDR3 spans 13 amino acids. CDR3: CASSSGLNTEAFF. The CDR3 region has the DNA TGTGCCAGCAGCTCGGGTCTTAACACTGAAGCTTTCTTT.

There are many counts of this clonotype. The gene calls are TRBV6-1 and TRBJ1-1; 7 nucleotides line up with TRBD1. V dropped 7 bases and J dropped 3; count of bases not matched to a gene: 8. The CDR3 runs 14 residues. The germline V gene has CDR1 MNHNS and CDR2 SASEGT. The CDR3: CASNRRDRDTEAFF. CDR3 coding DNA: TGTGCCAGCAACCGCCGGGACAGAGACACTGAAGCTTTCTTT.